These 16 T cell receptor beta chains came from one sample sequenced in a study of control samples from healthy donors and cancer patients. Sequenced by immunoSEQ multiplex PCR; TCRdb stores in-frame clones only, minus some. Among approximately 160,000 clones listed, approximately 90% were seen once. Sequenced material: blood. These receptors were collected from a woman under 40 in good health.

The CDR3 spells CASSLSVGGAGNTEAFF. Written as DNA, the CDR3 is TGTGCCAGCAGTTTATCCGTTGGGGGGGCGGGGAACACTGAAGCTTTCTTT. V usage is TRBV27 and J usage is TRBJ1-1; TRBD1 is a possible D gene (6 bases). Per germline, CDR1 MNHEY and CDR2 SMNVEV (reference sequence). Trimming shortened V by 0 bases and J by 1 base, and 15 bases separated the two germline ends. CDR3 length equals 17 residues.

This clone has only one observation. The gene calls are TRBV7-2 and TRBJ1-5, with D possibly being TRBD1 (6 bases). The V end was cut by 5 bases, the J end by 11 bases, with 16 bases between. This CDR3 is built from 13 residues. Germline V gives CDR1 SGHTA, CDR2 FQGNSA. The DNA of the CDR3 is TGTGCCAGCAGCCCCCGGGCCGGGGGCTCCCAGCATTTT. Translating gives CASSPRAGGSQHF.

The V and J genes are TRBV27 and TRBJ1-2; 8 bases are a match to TRBD1. V lost 8 bases, J lost 6 bases, and 11 bases stayed unmatched. The CDR3 consists of 14 residues. Germline V gives CDR1 MNHEY, CDR2 SMNVEV (reference sequence). The chain's CDR3 is CASHSRTGIDGYTF. Here the CDR3 DNA reads TGTGCCAGCCATTCCCGGACAGGGATTGATGGCTACACCTTC.

The V gene is TRBV7-2, the J gene TRBJ2-1; 9 bases are a match to TRBD1. J lost 3 bases, V lost 0 bases, and 9 bases had no gene match. The CDR3 contains 18 residues. Per the germline V gene, CDR1 is SGHTA and CDR2 is FQGNSA. CDR3 protein: CASSLALDRGLLYNEQFF. CDR3 nucleotides: TGTGCCAGCAGCTTAGCGTTGGACAGGGGTCTTCTCTACAATGAGCAGTTCTTC.

This sequence joins TRBV2 and TRBJ1-5, with TRBD1 matching 9 bases. This CDR3 spans 15 amino acids. V lost 6 bases to trimming and J lost 4 bases; unmatched junction nucleotides: 7. CDR1 is SNHLY, CDR2 FYNNEI, per germline. CDR3 loop: CASRPGQGWNQPQHF. The CDR3 nucleotides are TGTGCCAGCAGACCGGGACAGGGATGGAATCAGCCCCAGCATTTT.

The gene calls are TRBV14 and TRBJ1-3; possible D gene TRBD1, 5 bases. From germline, CDR1 is SGHDN and CDR2 FVKESK. The V and J ends lost 1 base and 4 bases respectively, with 11 bases between them. This CDR3 comprises 15 residues. The CDR3 DNA reads TGTGCCAGCAGCCAAGCTTCGGGGCACGGAAACACCATATATTTT. It is translated as CASSQASGHGNTIYF.

CDR3 amino acids: CASSAGLGYTF. In DNA form, the CDR3 reads TGTGCCAGCAGTGCAGGTTTGGGCTACACCTTC. The chain recombines TRBV2 with TRBJ1-2, with D uncertain. The CDR3 has 11 amino acids. Looked up from germline, CDR1 is SNHLY and CDR2 is FYNNEI. Trimming cost V 4 bases and J 8 bases, with 8 bases left between them.

J is TRBJ2-5 and V is TRBV5-1; tentative D call: TRBD2 (5 bases). Germline V lookup: CDR1 SGHRS, CDR2 YFSETQ. The CDR3 contains 15 residues. V gave up 4 bases and J gave up 5 bases, with 18 bases separating them. The CDR3: CASSTAPEGRETQYF. CDR3 DNA sequence: TGCGCCAGCAGCACGGCTCCCGAGGGAAGGGAGACCCAGTACTTC.

The rearrangement joins TRBV7-6 to TRBJ2-3; TRBD2 matches 11 bases. From germline, CDR1 is SGHVS and CDR2 FNYEAQ. CDR3 length: 15 amino acids. After removal of 5 bases from V and 0 bases from J, the junction contained 1 base not matched to a gene. CDR3 in amino acids: CASSRLAGSTDTQYF. The DNA of the CDR3 is TGTGCCAGCAGCCGACTAGCGGGGAGCACAGATACGCAGTATTTT.

The J gene is TRBJ2-7, the V gene TRBV5-1; D unresolved. Germline CDR1 reads SGHRS; CDR2 reads YFSETQ. The CDR3 sequence is 14 residues long. V was shortened by 5 bases and J by 2 bases, with 14 bases between the two germline ends. The CDR3 loop is CASRPTLPPYEQYF. The CDR3, as DNA: TGCGCCAGCAGACCAACTCTCCCCCCCTACGAGCAGTACTTC.

The chain links TRBV7-3 to TRBJ2-7; weak D call: TRBD2 (7 bases). There are 14 residues in the CDR3. Trimming removed 5 bases from V and 5 bases from J, with 16 bases in between. Germline V gene data show CDR1 as SGHTA and CDR2 as FQGTGA. The CDR3, as DNA: TGTGCCAGCAGCCCAGGGGAGGGCCCCGACGAGCAGTACTTC. Translated, it gives CASSPGEGPDEQYF.

Here the CDR3 reads CASSGPTETYEQYF. In nucleotides, the CDR3 is TGTGCCAGCAGCGGACCGACTGAAACCTACGAGCAGTACTTC. This chain uses TRBV4-2 with TRBJ2-7; D is unresolved. The CDR3 length is 14 residues. Germline V CDR1 and CDR2: LGHNA, YNFKEQ. Trimming pared 5 bases from V and 2 bases from J, leaving 13 bases between.

This rearrangement joins TRBV11-3 to TRBJ2-5; 10 nucleotides agree with TRBD2. The CDR3 loop spans 15 amino acids. Germline V gives CDR1 SGHNT, CDR2 YENEEA. The V segment lost 5 bases and the J segment 1 base; nucleotides outside the gene matches: 4. CDR3 loop: CASSQAGGPQETQYF. CDR3 nucleotide sequence: TGTGCCAGCAGCCAAGCGGGAGGGCCCCAAGAGACCCAGTACTTC. The full variable domain, completed using reference TRBV11-3 and TRBJ2-5, is EAGVVQSPRYKIIEKKQPVAFWCNPISGHNTLYWYLQNLGQGPELLIRYENEEAVDDSQLPKDRFSAERLKGVDSTLKIQPAELGDSAVYLCASSQAGGPQETQYFGPGTRLLVL.

This chain links TRBV30 with TRBJ1-2; 7 bases map to TRBD1. J gave up 8 bases and V 3 bases, and 6 bases lay outside the gene matches. CDR3 length: 12 residues. Germline CDR1 is GTSNPN and CDR2 is SVGIG (reference sequence). CDR3 amino acids: CAWRETGNGYTF. CDR3 DNA: TGTGCCTGGAGGGAGACAGGGAACGGCTACACCTTC.

The chain joins TRBV5-1 to TRBJ2-3; D gene unclear. V dropped 2 bases and J dropped 4 bases, with 11 bases sitting between them. Germline V gene sequence: CDR1 SGHRS, CDR2 YFSETQ. The CDR3 is made up of 14 amino acids. The CDR3 loop is CASSLVGIPDTQYF. CDR3 DNA: TGCGCCAGCAGCTTAGTAGGGATACCAGATACGCAGTATTTT. The whole variable domain, filled in from reference TRBV5-1 and TRBJ2-3, reads KAGVTQTPRYLIKTRGQQVTLSCSPISGHRSVSWYQQTPGQGLQFLFEYFSETQRNKGNFPGRFSGRQFSNSRSEMNVSTLELGDSALYLCASSLVGIPDTQYFGPGTRLTVL.

The chain recombines TRBV19 with TRBJ1-4; no clear D. The CDR3 contains 14 residues. V lost 7 bases to trimming and J lost 4 bases, with 13 bases between them. Germline V gene lookup returns CDR1 LNHDA and CDR2 SQIVND (reference sequence). Here the CDR3 DNA reads TGTGCCAGTAACGACGGAGACTTTAATGAAAAACTGTTTTTT. Translation gives CASNDGDFNEKLFF.